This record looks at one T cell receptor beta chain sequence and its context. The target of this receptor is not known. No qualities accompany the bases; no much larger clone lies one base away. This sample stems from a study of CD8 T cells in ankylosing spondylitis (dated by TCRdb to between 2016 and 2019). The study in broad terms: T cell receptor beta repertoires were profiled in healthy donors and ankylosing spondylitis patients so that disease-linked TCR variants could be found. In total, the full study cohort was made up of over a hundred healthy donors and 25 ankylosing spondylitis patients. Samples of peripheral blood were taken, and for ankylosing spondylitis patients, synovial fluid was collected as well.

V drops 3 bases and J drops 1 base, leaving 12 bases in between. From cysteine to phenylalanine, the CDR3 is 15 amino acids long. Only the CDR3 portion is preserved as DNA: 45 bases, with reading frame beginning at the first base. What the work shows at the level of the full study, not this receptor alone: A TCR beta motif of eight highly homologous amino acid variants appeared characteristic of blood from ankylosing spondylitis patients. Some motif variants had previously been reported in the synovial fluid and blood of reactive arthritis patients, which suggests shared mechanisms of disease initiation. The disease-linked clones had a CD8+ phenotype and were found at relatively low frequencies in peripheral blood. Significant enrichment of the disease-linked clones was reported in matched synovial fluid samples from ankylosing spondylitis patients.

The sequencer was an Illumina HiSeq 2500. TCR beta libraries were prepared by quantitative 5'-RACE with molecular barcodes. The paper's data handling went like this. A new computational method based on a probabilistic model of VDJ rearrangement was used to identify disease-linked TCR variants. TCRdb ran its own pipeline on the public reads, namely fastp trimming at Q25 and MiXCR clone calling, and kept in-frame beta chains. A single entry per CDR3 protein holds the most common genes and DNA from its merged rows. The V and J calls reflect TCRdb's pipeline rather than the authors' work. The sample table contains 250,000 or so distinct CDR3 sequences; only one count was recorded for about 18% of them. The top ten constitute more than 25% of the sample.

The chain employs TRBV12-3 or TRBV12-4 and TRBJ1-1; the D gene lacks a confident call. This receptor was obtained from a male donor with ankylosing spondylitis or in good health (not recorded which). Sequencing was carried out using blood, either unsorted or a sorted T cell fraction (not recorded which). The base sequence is TGTGCCAGCAGTTTTCTCGGATTTTCGAACACTGAAGCTTTCTTT. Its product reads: CASSFLGFSNTEAFF.